One and the same sample provided the 29 T cell receptor beta chains below, sequenced in a study of T cell responses to AZD1222 COVID-19 vaccine (dated by TCRdb to about 2021). Explained via the paper, the time point label denotes: baseline before first vaccination. What this sample's treatment or condition label stands for: meningococcal conjugate vaccine given as trial control. Libraries came from the immunoSEQ multiplex PCR assay. TCRdb re-hosts the immuneACCESS table, in-frame sequences only. Its copies lack some clones; in the studies checked, an unresolved V gene accounts for under half of them, and the cause for the rest is not known. This sample lists some 150,000 clones; 82% were detected once. The ten largest clones add up to about 3.8% of the sample. The material sequenced was peripheral blood, taken on day 0 of MenACWY control vaccination. All receptors come from an adult in good health.

J is TRBJ1-1 and V is TRBV7-3; TRBD1 matches at 9 bases. The CDR3 sequence is 14 residues long. The ends lost 5 bases at V and 8 bases at J; junction bases unmatched: 9. Germline V lookup: CDR1 SGHTA, CDR2 FQGTGA. The CDR3 is CASSPTGGSVEAFF. CDR3 bases: TGTGCCAGCAGCCCAACAGGGGGCTCGGTCGAAGCTTTCTTT.

As DNA, the CDR3 is TGCGCCAGCAGCTTGGCGGGACAGGGATACACTGAAGCTTTCTTT. It codes for CASSLAGQGYTEAFF. The chain couples TRBV5-1 to TRBJ1-1, with 9 bases lining up with TRBD1. Germline V gives CDR1 SGHRS, CDR2 YFSETQ. The length of the CDR3 is 15 residues. Trimming removed 0 bases from V and 3 bases from J; junction bases left unmatched: 3.

This clone turned up a few times. The gene calls are TRBV10-3 and TRBJ1-2; D is perhaps TRBD1 (5 bases). Per the germline V gene, CDR1 is ENHRY and CDR2 is SYGVKD. This CDR3 is 18 amino acids long. Trimming took 4 bases from V and 1 from J, leaving 22 bases between them. The CDR3 region is CAISGDGVARIYNYGYTF. As DNA, the CDR3 is TGTGCCATCAGTGGGGACGGGGTTGCTCGAATCTATAACTATGGCTACACCTTC.

The V gene is TRBV9, the J gene TRBJ2-3; D might be TRBD2 (7 bases). Per the germline V gene, CDR1 is SGDLS and CDR2 is YYNGEE. The CDR3 spans 18 residues. The V end lost 3 bases, the J end lost 1 base, and 21 bases lay between the germline ends. CDR3: CASSESLLGGRGTDTQYF. The CDR3 nucleotides are TGTGCCAGCAGCGAGAGTTTGTTGGGGGGGCGGGGCACAGATACGCAGTATTTT.

The V call is TRBV2, the J call TRBJ2-7, with no clear D. CDR1 SNHLY and CDR2 FYNNEI come from the germline V gene. The length of the CDR3 is 13 residues. V was shortened by 4 bases and J by 8 bases, with 15 bases between the two germline ends. The CDR3 spells CASSGDMVTQQYV. As DNA, the CDR3 is TGTGCCAGCAGTGGCGACATGGTTACGCAGCAGTACGTC.

This sequence joins TRBV12-3 or TRBV12-4 and TRBJ1-2, with D tentatively TRBD1 (6 bases). Trimming stripped 3 bases from V and 5 bases from J, with 10 bases between. The CDR3 length is 13 residues. For the CDR3, the DNA is TGTGCCAGCAGTTTCTCTACAGGGTATGGCTACACCTTC. Translated, it gives CASSFSTGYGYTF.

CDR3 protein: CASNGQGGLGGELFF. CDR3 DNA: TGTGCCAGCAATGGACAGGGGGGACTCGGCGGGGAGCTGTTTTTT. The chain uses TRBV6-5 and TRBJ2-2; the match to TRBD1 covers 10 bases. CDR1 is MNHEY and CDR2 is SVGAGI in the germline V gene. V was pared by 7 bases and J by 7 bases, with 9 bases of the junction left unmatched. CDR3 length: 15 residues.

The V and J genes are TRBV4-2 and TRBJ2-2; TRBD2 might be the D (5 bases). This CDR3 contains 14 residues. The V and J ends lost 5 bases and 7 bases respectively, with 14 bases between them. Germline V CDR1 and CDR2: LGHNA, YNFKEQ. This chain's CDR3 is CASSDGRVGGELFF. In DNA form, the CDR3 reads TGTGCCAGCAGCGACGGGCGGGTAGGCGGGGAGCTGTTTTTT.

The chain has TRBV28 and TRBJ1-1, with TRBD1 matching 7 bases. V was clipped by 5 bases and J by 0 bases; unmatched bases: 6. The CDR3 length is 15 residues. Germline CDR1 is MDHEN and CDR2 is SYDVKM. In DNA, the CDR3 is TGTGCCAGCAGTCGGGGTGGACAGGTGAACACTGAAGCTTTCTTT. Translating gives CASSRGGQVNTEAFF.

V usage is TRBV6-5 and J usage is TRBJ1-1; D not resolved. CDR3 length: 11 residues. Trimming removed 7 bases from V and 3 bases from J, with 6 bases in between. Germline V gene data show CDR1 as MNHEY and CDR2 as SVGAGI. CDR3 nucleotide sequence: TGTGCCAGCACTTTCGACACTGAAGCTTTCTTT. Its protein product is CASTFDTEAFF.

The chain recombines TRBV3-1 (or the pseudogene TRBV3-2) with TRBJ1-2, with 9 bases that match TRBD1. The V gene's germline CDR1 is LGHDT and CDR2 YNNKEL (reference sequence). CDR3 length: 12 residues. V trimming: 4 bases; J trimming: 10 bases; junction bases outside the gene matches: 4. The CDR3 is CASSRTGEVYTF. Written as DNA, the CDR3 is TGTGCCAGCAGCCGGACAGGGGAGGTCTACACCTTC.

This rearrangement joins TRBV7-3 to TRBJ2-1; D may be TRBD1 or TRBD2 (5 bases each). Germline V gene data show CDR1 as SGHTA and CDR2 as FQGTGA. The CDR3 consists of 16 residues. Trimming removed 3 bases at V and 0 bases at J, with 12 bases between. The CDR3 spells CASSFYGAASYNEQFF. The CDR3 nucleotides are TGTGCCAGCAGCTTCTACGGGGCTGCCTCCTACAATGAGCAGTTCTTC.

The chain uses TRBV7-2 and TRBJ2-5, with 7 bases aligning to TRBD2. The V gene's germline CDR1 is SGHTA and CDR2 FQGNSA. CDR3 length equals 15 residues. The V segment lost 5 bases and the J segment 3 bases; nucleotides outside the gene matches: 9. CDR3 bases: TGTGCCAGCAGCCGCGGGCTAGCGGAGGAAGAGACCCAGTACTTC. It is translated as CASSRGLAEEETQYF.

The chain links TRBV5-1 to TRBJ1-4, with TRBD1 matching over 9 bases. With V trimmed by 6 bases and J by 8 bases, 14 bases remained unmatched. The CDR3 runs to 16 residues. Germline values: CDR1 SGHRS, CDR2 YFSETQ. Here the CDR3 reads CASTLRGQGIGEKLFF. The CDR3 nucleotides are TGCGCCAGCACCCTCCGGGGACAGGGTATAGGGGAAAAACTGTTTTTT.

The rearrangement joins TRBV2 to TRBJ2-1; 12 positions agree with TRBD2. The V gene end was trimmed by 4 bases and the J gene end by 6 bases; junction bases not matched to a gene: 4. The CDR3 is 15 amino acids. Germline V gene sequence: CDR1 SNHLY, CDR2 FYNNEI. The CDR3 spells CASSAGLAGINEQFF. CDR3 nucleotides: TGTGCCAGCAGTGCCGGACTAGCGGGGATCAATGAGCAGTTCTTC.

The rearrangement joins TRBV6-5 to TRBJ2-7, with TRBD2 matching over 10 bases. Germline-derived CDR1 and CDR2 are MNHEY and SVGAGI. Germline trimming cut 6 bases from V and 2 bases from J; bases unmatched to any gene: 7. The CDR3 covers 15 residues. The CDR3 DNA is TGTGCCAGCAGAGGGACTAGCGCCGGGCCCTACGAGCAGTACGTC. This gives the protein CASRGTSAGPYEQYV.

The V and J genes are TRBV7-9 and TRBJ1-2; D call uncertain. V dropped 0 bases and J dropped 8 bases, with 10 bases sitting between them. Germline values: CDR1 SEHNR, CDR2 FQNEAQ (reference sequence). This CDR3 is 13 amino acids long. CDR3 in DNA: TGTGCCAGCAGCTTAGCGGAGGGAACGGGCTACACCTTC. Translation: CASSLAEGTGYTF.

The V call is TRBV19, the J call TRBJ1-3; D perhaps matches TRBD1 (5 bases). Trimming left V 1 base short and J 2 bases short, with 15 bases between. Looked up from germline, CDR1 is LNHDA and CDR2 is SQIVND (reference sequence). The CDR3 has 17 residues. The CDR3 is CASSIGRRIRAGNTIYF. CDR3 bases: TGTGCCAGTAGTATAGGTCGTCGCATCAGGGCTGGAAACACCATATATTTT.

The table lists this clone with a few counts. The chain employs TRBV12-3 or TRBV12-4 and TRBJ1-3; no clear D gene. Trimming took off 8 bases at V and 11 bases at J, with 13 bases between the two ends. The CDR3 consists of 11 residues. In DNA form, the CDR3 reads TGTGCCAGCGGACCGGGAACTGCCATATATTTT. Translating it yields CASGPGTAIYF.

The rearrangement joins TRBV25-1 to TRBJ1-5, with D tentatively TRBD1 (5 bases). Between the trimmed V and J ends, which lost 3 bases and 7 bases, there was a span of 13 bases. This CDR3 comprises 14 residues. CDR1 and CDR2 from the germline V gene are MGHDK and SYGVNS. CDR3 sequence reads: CASSDREGWQPQHF. DNA of the CDR3: TGTGCCAGCAGTGACAGGGAAGGCTGGCAGCCCCAGCATTTT.

The chain links TRBV5-1 to TRBJ1-6; 7 bases map to TRBD1. Germline V gene sequence: CDR1 SGHRS, CDR2 YFSETQ. V trimming: 3 bases; J trimming: 11 bases; junction bases outside the gene matches: 2. This CDR3 is 12 amino acids long. DNA for the CDR3: TGCGCCAGCAGCTCGACAGGGACACCCCTCCACTTT. Translation: CASSSTGTPLHF.

The rearrangement uses TRBV6-5 and TRBJ2-1; 11 positions agree with TRBD2. Germline V gene data show CDR1 as MNHEY and CDR2 as SVGAGI. The CDR3 loop spans 16 amino acids. V shed 2 bases, J shed 4 bases, and the junction held 4 bases outside the gene matches. CDR3 sequence: CASSYPTSGGYNEQFF. As DNA, the CDR3 is TGTGCCAGCAGTTACCCCACTAGCGGGGGATACAATGAGCAGTTCTTC.

The chain carries TRBV3-1 (or the pseudogene TRBV3-2) and TRBJ2-2; 10 bases line up with TRBD2. The CDR3 is made up of 17 amino acids. Trimming removed 0 bases from V and 2 bases from J; junction bases left unmatched: 3. The germline V gene has CDR1 LGHDT and CDR2 YNNKEL (reference sequence). The CDR3 sequence: CASSQDGLAANTGELFF. CDR3 in DNA: TGTGCCAGCAGCCAAGATGGACTAGCGGCCAACACCGGGGAGCTGTTTTTT.

CDR3 amino acids: CASSDTGGGHNEQFF. CDR3 in DNA: TGCGCCAGCAGTGATACAGGCGGGGGCCACAATGAGCAGTTCTTC. The gene calls are TRBV10-1 and TRBJ2-1, with D possibly matching TRBD2 (7 bases). Trimming removed 3 bases from V and 5 bases from J, with 14 bases in between. The CDR3 covers 15 residues. Germline lookup yields CDR1 WNHNN and CDR2 SYGVQD (reference sequence).

The CDR3 protein is CASSLVGSTGELFF. CDR3 DNA sequence: TGTGCCAGCAGCTTAGTGGGGAGCACCGGGGAGCTGTTTTTT. The chain recombines TRBV11-2 with TRBJ2-2; TRBD2 is a possible D gene (5 bases). Looked up from germline, CDR1 is SGHAT and CDR2 is FQNNGV. With 1 base removed from V and 4 bases from J, the gap between germline ends came to 7 bases. The CDR3 runs 14 residues. Full variable domain (missing parts from reference TRBV11-2 and TRBJ2-2): EAGVAQSPRYKIIEKRQSVAFWCNPISGHATLYWYQQILGQGPKLLIQFQNNGVVDDSQLPKDRFSAERLKGVDSTLKIQPAKLEDSAVYLCASSLVGSTGELFFGEGSRLTVL.

The V call is TRBV2, the J call TRBJ2-2, with TRBD2 as a possible D gene (6 bases). Germline CDR1 reads SNHLY; CDR2 reads FYNNEI. The V end lost 9 bases, the J end lost 2 bases, and 16 bases lay between the germline ends. CDR3 length: 15 amino acids. The CDR3: CASGPGLPNTGELFF. In nucleotides, the CDR3 is TGTGCCAGTGGTCCGGGACTTCCTAACACCGGGGAGCTGTTTTTT.

The count of this clone is one. The chain employs TRBV14 and TRBJ2-3; D possibly corresponds to TRBD1 (6 bases). Germline CDR1 is SGHDN and CDR2 is FVKESK. Trimming cost V 0 bases and J 3 bases, with 22 bases left between them. The CDR3 totals 19 residues. CDR3 bases: TGTGCCAGCAGCCAAGATCGGACAGCCTCTCTCGGTGGGACAGATACGCAGTATTTT. It encodes CASSQDRTASLGGTDTQYF.

The chain has TRBV9 and TRBJ1-2; no definite D call. There are 14 residues in the CDR3. V was shortened by 5 bases and J by 5 bases, with 16 bases between the two germline ends. Per the germline V gene, CDR1 is SGDLS and CDR2 is YYNGEE. The CDR3 region is CASSSQPDTYGYTF. The CDR3 region has the DNA TGTGCCAGCAGTTCCCAGCCCGACACTTATGGCTACACCTTC.

The genes are TRBV4-1 and TRBJ2-5; 11 nucleotides line up with TRBD1. J gave up 4 bases and V 3 bases, and 16 bases lay outside the gene matches. Germline lookup yields CDR1 MGHRA and CDR2 YSYEKL. This CDR3 contains 19 residues. CDR3 amino acids: CASSHLPRGQGAVRETQYF. CDR3 bases: TGCGCCAGCAGCCACCTGCCTCGAGGACAGGGGGCCGTTAGAGAGACCCAGTACTTC.